This T cell receptor beta chain was captured in a study of beta chain features in type 1 diabetes. In the study overall: Regarding age, gender and cell yields, patients proved similar to healthy donors. Whole-study results and caveats: All four CD4+ subsets from Type 1 diabetes patients carried moderately but significantly shorter TCRB CDR3s. TCRB repertoires of naive, central memory and Treg cells appeared more similar among patients than among healthy donors.

This clone was detected only a few times. Its antigen remains unknown. Trimming cost V 7 bases and J 2 bases, with 17 bases left between them. Germline CDR1 reads SGDLS; CDR2 reads YYNGEE. This CDR3 spans 15 amino acids. Expressed TCRB transcripts were sequenced after all isolated RNA was converted to cDNA. Using immunoSEQ multiplex PCR, the repertoire was profiled, and TCRdb retains in-frame clones only, with some absent. The sample lists about 140,000 clones, about 9.7% occurring once. Specimen: central memory CD4+ T cells from blood. This receptor was obtained from a middle-aged woman in good health. J is TRBJ2-3 and V is TRBV9; tentatively, D is TRBD2 (6 bases). CDR3 sequence: CASCREDRNTDTQYF. CDR3 in DNA: TGTGCCAGCTGCAGGGAGGACCGAAACACAGATACGCAGTATTTT. Supplemented by reference TRBV9 and TRBJ2-3, the full variable domain reads DSGVTQTPKHLITATGQRVTLRCSPRSGDLSVYWYQQSLDQGLQFLIQYYNGEERAKGNILERFSAQQFPDLHSELNLSSLELGDSALYFCASCREDRNTDTQYFGPGTRLTVL.